This T cell receptor (beta chain) originates from a study of regulatory T cells in long-lasting Graves disease. Regarding time point: persistent/refractory GD, antithyroid drugs over 5 years with positive TRAb. PBMC-extracted RNA yielded the TCR library. General study results and limits: It was in persistent disease that TRBV28, TRBJ1-2 and TRBJ2-5 were favored.

HTBI primers from iRepertoire and Arm-PCR of CDR3 regions yielded the TCR beta libraries. TCRdb independently ran MiXCR on the multiplex PCR reads; one entry per CDR3 protein. The table has approximately 690,000 distinct CDR3 sequences, about 30% seen once. This clonotype was observed many times. Its antigen is still unknown. Trimming took off 6 bases at V and 3 bases at J, with 17 bases between the two ends. CDR3 size: 15 residues. Germline V gene sequence: CDR1 MNHEY, CDR2 SVGEGT. This material consisted of peripheral blood mononuclear cells (PBMCs), taken when the disease was refractory, from a patient treated with antithyroid drugs. The source is a female donor with Graves disease. This chain links TRBV6-2 or TRBV6-3 with TRBJ1-2; no clear D. DNA for the CDR3: TGTGCCAGCAGACCCCGCCCTCAAAAGGACTATGGCTACACCTTC. It codes for CASRPRPQKDYGYTF.